The 27 T cell receptor beta chains reported below all come from one sample, sequenced in a study of breast tumors, draining lymph nodes, adjacent tissues. Breast cancer patients provided tissue from their axillary draining lymph nodes. TCRdb re-called the multiplex PCR reads with MiXCR, one entry per CDR3 protein. The sample includes 160,000 or so distinct CDR3 sequences, 25% to 40% seen only once; the top ten take 3.8%. Sequences were obtained from axillary lymph node tissue. All receptors come from a female donor with breast cancer. Some clones in this sample may be carry-over from other donors' samples.

To note about this clonotype: This CDR3 is missing its conserved last phenylalanine or tryptophan, likely due to a read error. The J gene is TRBJ2-3, the V gene TRBV6-1; 13 positions match TRBD2. Per germline, CDR1 MNHNS and CDR2 SASEGT. The CDR3 consists of 16 residues. The J segment lost 3 bases and the V segment lost 4 bases, leaving 4 bases of the junction unmatched. The CDR3 here is CASSVTSGGATDTQYS. The CDR3 DNA sequence: TGTGCCAGCAGTGTCACTAGCGGGGGGGCTACAGATACGCAGTATTCT.

This clonotype was seen only a few times. The genes are TRBV27 and TRBJ1-5; D remains unclear. CDR3 size: 15 residues. With 4 bases removed from V and 0 bases from J, the gap between germline ends came to 10 bases. The germline gives CDR1 MNHEY, CDR2 SMNVEV (reference sequence). CDR3 in amino acids: CASSYSANSNQPQHF. The CDR3 DNA sequence: TGTGCCAGCAGTTACAGTGCAAATAGCAATCAGCCCCAGCATTTT.

About this clonotype: No conserved phenylalanine or tryptophan is present at the end of the CDR3, so a read error is the likely explanation. In DNA form, the CDR3 reads TGCAGTGCCACCGGCCTAGCGGACTCCTACGGGCAGTACCTC. It codes for CSATGLADSYGQYL. V and J are TRBV20-1 and TRBJ2-7; TRBD2 agrees at 7 bases. The CDR3 length is 14 residues. Germline CDR1 and CDR2: DFQATT and SNEGSKA (reference sequence).

For this clonotype: Given the absence of the conserved phenylalanine or tryptophan at the CDR3 end, a read error is likely. The CDR3 DNA sequence: TGTGCCAGTAGACCTCCTCTACTCGACGCAACCTCCTACAATGAGCAGTTCTCC. Amino acids: CASRPPLLDATSYNEQFS. The chain has TRBV19 and TRBJ2-1; no reliable D call. CDR3 size: 18 residues. Between the trimmed V and J ends, which lost 6 bases and 0 bases, there was a span of 21 bases. CDR1 LNHDA and CDR2 SQIVND come from the germline V gene (reference sequence).

Ten or more counts support this clonotype. V is TRBV7-2 and J is TRBJ2-4; a possible D gene is TRBD2 (6 bases). Trimming removed 4 bases from V and 5 bases from J, with 15 bases in between. Germline-derived CDR1 and CDR2 are SGHTA and FQGNSA. The CDR3 is 15 residues long. The CDR3 DNA reads as TGTGCCAGCAGCTCGGCCTTCCGGAGGGAAAACATTCAGTACTTC. Translation: CASSSAFRRENIQYF.

This clonotype was observed at least ten times. The J gene is TRBJ2-1, the V gene TRBV6-1; the match to TRBD2 covers 9 bases. The CDR3 has 13 residues. Germline CDR1 is MNHNS and CDR2 is SASEGT. V trimming: 6 bases; J trimming: 5 bases; junction bases outside the gene matches: 2. The CDR3 DNA reads TGTGCCAGCAGAAGACTAGCGGACAATGAGCAGTTCTTC. This codes for CASRRLADNEQFF.

This clonotype was recorded many times. The V and J genes are TRBV6-4 and TRBJ2-7, with TRBD2 matching over 7 bases. This CDR3 comprises 19 residues. Trimming cost V 0 bases and J 0 bases; bases outside gene matches: 14. CDR1 is MRHNA, CDR2 SNTAGT, per germline. CDR3: CASSDSESKRLAASYEQYF. The DNA of the CDR3 is TGTGCCAGCAGTGACTCGGAATCAAAAAGACTAGCAGCCTCCTACGAGCAGTACTTC.

This clonotype was observed a single time. The chain links TRBV7-3 to TRBJ2-3, with TRBD2 identical over 8 bases. The CDR3 runs to 17 residues. Looked up from germline, CDR1 is SGHTA and CDR2 is FQGTGA. Trimming took 4 bases from V and 2 from J; bases not matched to a gene: 11. CDR3 sequence: CASSSTGGQGNTDTQYF. CDR3 DNA sequence: TGTGCCAGCAGCTCCACGGGGGGGCAGGGAAACACAGATACGCAGTATTTT.

The sample holds many counts of this clonotype. The J gene is TRBJ2-5, the V gene TRBV12-3 or TRBV12-4, with TRBD1 matching over 11 bases. The CDR3 sequence is 16 residues long. Losses at the gene ends were 4 bases for V and 5 bases for J; bases not matched to a gene: 9. CDR3 sequence (DNA): TGTGCCAGCAGTTCTCCGGACAGGGGGCGAGGGGAGACCCAGTACTTC. Translation: CASSSPDRGRGETQYF.

V gene TRBV2 combines with J gene TRBJ2-1; 10 nucleotides match TRBD1. Germline values: CDR1 SNHLY, CDR2 FYNNEI. V was clipped by 5 bases and J by 10 bases; unmatched bases: 14. The length of the CDR3 is 16 residues. The CDR3 sequence: CASSHSRDRGRREQFF. The CDR3 bases are TGTGCCAGCAGTCATTCCCGGGACAGGGGTCGGCGCGAGCAGTTCTTC.

Worth noting for this clonotype: The conserved closing phenylalanine or tryptophan is absent in this CDR3, likely reflecting a read error. The DNA is left out, because the CDR3 cannot be placed on it with certainty; the CDR3 is given as TCRdb lists it. The chain has TRBV10-3 and TRBJ1-5. The CDR3 region is 12 residues in length, termini included. Germline lookup yields CDR1 ENHRY and CDR2 SYGVKD. The CDR3 protein is CAISDSNQPQHL.

With regard to this clonotype: The junction differs from germline at one of its ends, possibly a read error. This chain uses TRBV4-1 with TRBJ2-6; D is ambiguous. The CDR3 sequence is 14 residues long. CDR1 MGHRA and CDR2 YSYEKL come from the germline V gene. CDR3 sequence (DNA): TGCGCCAGCAGCCAACCTCGTCAGGAGAACACTGAAGCTTTC. Encoded protein: CASSQPRQENTEAF.

There are many counts of this clonotype. The chain uses TRBV12-3 or TRBV12-4 and TRBJ2-3; TRBD2 agrees at 10 bases. The trim removed 2 bases at V and 6 bases at J, leaving 8 bases unmatched. The CDR3 loop spans 16 amino acids. The CDR3 loop is CASSLRLAGVSDTQYF. For the CDR3, the DNA is TGTGCCAGCAGTTTACGGCTAGCGGGGGTATCGGATACGCAGTATTTT.

This clonotype was picked up many times. The chain employs TRBV5-5 and TRBJ1-3; no definite D call. Germline-derived CDR1 and CDR2 are SGHKS and YYEKEE (reference sequence). Trimming left V 0 bases short and J 4 bases short, with 11 bases between. The CDR3 spans 15 residues. The CDR3: CASSLAPGEGNTIYF. The CDR3 DNA reads TGTGCCAGCAGCTTGGCCCCCGGCGAAGGAAACACCATATATTTT. The full variable domain, its missing parts supplied by reference TRBV5-5 and TRBJ1-3, is DAGVTQSPTHLIKTRGQQVTLRCSPISGHKSVSWYQQVLGQGPQFIFQYYEKEERGRGNFPDRFSARQFPNYSSELNVNALLLGDSALYLCASSLAPGEGNTIYFGEGSWLTVV.

A note on this clonotype: One end of the junction is discordant with germline, which a read error may explain. The chain has TRBV7-9 and TRBJ2-1; 11 nucleotides agree with TRBD2. Per the germline V gene, CDR1 is SEHNR and CDR2 is FQNEAQ (reference sequence). The CDR3 contains 23 residues. The CDR3 bases are TGCGCCAGCAGCCATCTTTTTGTCGGGTTCGAGGGACTAGCGGCCCCTCAGCACAATGAGCAGTTCTTC. Encoded protein: CASSHLFVGFEGLAAPQHNEQFF.

This clonotype was seen repeatedly, ten times or more. The CDR3, as DNA: TGTGCCACAGACCGAGCCAGGGGCCGCACAGATACGCAGTATTTT. It is translated as CATDRARGRTDTQYF. The V call is TRBV27, the J call TRBJ2-3; tentatively, D is TRBD1 (6 bases). Germline lookup yields CDR1 MNHEY and CDR2 SMNVEV (reference sequence). The length of the CDR3 is 15 residues. Trimming pared 10 bases from V and 1 base from J, leaving 18 bases between.

This clonotype was counted many times. V and J are TRBV29-1 and TRBJ2-3; D gene ambiguous. Looked up from germline, CDR1 is SQVTM and CDR2 is ANQGSEA. V lost 4 bases, J lost 4 bases, and 3 bases lay in between. The CDR3 length is 10 residues. CDR3 loop: CSVVADTQYF. DNA for the CDR3: TGCAGCGTTGTGGCAGATACGCAGTATTTT.

The chain employs TRBV13 and TRBJ2-3, with TRBD1 matching 9 bases. CDR3 length: 13 amino acids. Germline trimming cut 8 bases from V and 6 bases from J; bases unmatched to any gene: 6. The germline gives CDR1 PRHDT, CDR2 FYEKMQ (reference sequence). CDR3 in amino acids: CASSGQGSDTQYF. The CDR3 nucleotides read TGTGCCAGCTCCGGACAGGGGAGCGATACGCAGTATTTT.

This clonotype was picked up many times. The chain uses TRBV24-1 and TRBJ2-7; perhaps TRBD2 as D (6 bases). The CDR3 is 13 residues long. Trimming pared 0 bases from V and 5 bases from J, leaving 7 bases between. Germline CDR1 is KGHDR and CDR2 is SFDVKD. The CDR3 here is CATSDLWGDEQYF. The CDR3 nucleotides are TGTGCCACCAGTGATTTGTGGGGGGACGAGCAGTACTTC.

This clonotype was detected many times. This rearrangement joins TRBV28 to TRBJ2-2; possible D gene TRBD2, 5 bases. With 2 bases removed from V and 3 bases from J, the gap between germline ends came to 7 bases. The CDR3 runs to 14 residues. Germline V gene lookup returns CDR1 MDHEN and CDR2 SYDVKM. CDR3 loop: CASSLRGYTGELFF. CDR3 in DNA: TGTGCCAGCAGTTTACGAGGGTACACCGGGGAGCTGTTTTTT.

This clonotype was counted ten times or more. This chain connects TRBV12-3 or TRBV12-4 to TRBJ1-5; D ambiguous. This CDR3 is 14 amino acids long. The V end lost 6 bases, the J end lost 5 bases, and 14 bases lay between the germline ends. CDR3 sequence reads: CASSPKAQHQPQHF. DNA of the CDR3: TGTGCCAGCAGCCCTAAGGCCCAACATCAGCCCCAGCATTTT.

This clonotype was observed many times. The chain has TRBV6-5 and TRBJ1-5; no clear D gene. V was clipped by 5 bases and J by 0 bases, with 11 bases between them. Looked up from germline, CDR1 is MNHEY and CDR2 is SVGAGI. This CDR3 spans 15 amino acids. CDR3 in amino acids: CASSQRQDSNQPQHF. CDR3 coding DNA: TGTGCCAGCAGTCAACGACAAGATAGCAATCAGCCCCAGCATTTT.

This clonotype was found once. A read error may explain this, as a much larger clone is one base away. The CDR3 ends on some other residue instead of the conserved phenylalanine or tryptophan, so this is likely a read error. The chain is built from TRBV11-1 and TRBJ1-2, with TRBD1 matching 7 bases. V lost 6 bases to trimming and J lost 0 bases; unmatched junction nucleotides: 7. There are 15 residues in the CDR3. The V gene's germline CDR1 is SGHAT and CDR2 FQDESV (reference sequence). The DNA of the CDR3 is TGTGCCAGCAGTTTGGTAGGGGGCCCTAACTATGGCTACACCCTC. It is translated as CASSLVGGPNYGYTL.

This clonotype was recorded once. One end of the junction varies from germline; a read error may be responsible. The rearrangement joins TRBV5-8 to TRBJ1-5; unclear D gene. Germline CDR1 reads SGHTS; CDR2 reads YDEGEE. The CDR3 consists of 15 residues. CDR3 residues: CASRLGFGSNQPQHF. CDR3 coding DNA: TGTGCCAGCAGATTGGGTTTCGGCAGCAATCAGCCCCAGCATTTT.

This clonotype showed up just a few times. V usage is TRBV6-5 and J usage is TRBJ1-1; the match to TRBD1 covers 8 bases. The CDR3 has 13 amino acids. Losses at the gene ends were 6 bases for V and 4 bases for J; bases not matched to a gene: 4. From germline, CDR1 is MNHEY and CDR2 SVGAGI. The CDR3 DNA follows: TGTGCCAGCAGAGACAGGGGTAGCACTGAAGCTTTCTTT. This translates into CASRDRGSTEAFF.

This clonotype came up many times. The rearrangement joins TRBV7-3 to TRBJ2-2, with 7 bases matching TRBD1. Germline CDR1 SGHTA, CDR2 FQGTGA. The CDR3 extends over 14 amino acids. The V segment lost 2 bases and the J segment 7 bases; nucleotides outside the gene matches: 4. This CDR3 is CASSLSGGNGELFF. CDR3 sequence (DNA): TGTGCCAGCAGCTTATCAGGGGGTAACGGGGAGCTGTTTTTT.

This clonotype was found many times. V and J are TRBV3-1 and TRBJ2-1; D perhaps matches TRBD1 (6 bases). Trimming shortened V by 4 bases and J by 5 bases, and 18 bases separated the two germline ends. Germline V gene sequence: CDR1 LGHDT, CDR2 YNNKEL (reference sequence). CDR3 size: 16 residues. The CDR3 loop is CASSPLTGNGNNEQFF. The CDR3 nucleotides are TGTGCCAGCAGCCCCCTAACAGGGAACGGCAACAATGAGCAGTTCTTC.